This T cell receptor beta chain was recovered during a study of regulatory T cells in long-lasting Graves disease (dated by TCRdb to about 2021). Notes on the research overall: Persistent Graves' disease meant more than 5 years of antithyroid drug treatment with TSH receptor autoantibodies that stayed positive. Peripheral blood TCR sequencing and RNA sequencing compared persistent Graves' disease patients with newly diagnosed Graves' disease patients. A total of some 35 samples underwent TCR sequencing: about 13 from persistent and 20 from newly diagnosed Graves' disease patients. The study was conducted in China and was registered as a clinical trial. In the clinical cohort, patients with persistent Graves' disease had used antithyroid drugs for an average of about 10 years.

Deletion took 5 bases off V and 7 bases off J, with a span of 9 bases between the germline ends. Including the terminal cysteine and phenylalanine, the CDR3 comprises 12 residues. Only CDR3 DNA remains: 36 bases, in frame from the first base. The germline V gene encodes CDR1 MDHEN and CDR2 SYDVKM. Receptors were amplified or captured by multiplex PCR. Sequencing used an Illumina HiSeq 4000. CDR3 regions were amplified by Arm-PCR with iRepertoire HTBI primers to construct TCR beta libraries. Before sequencing, the PCR products went through gel purification. Per the original workflow: A total of around 66 TRBV and some 15 TRBJ segments were identified across samples and were used for gene usage analysis of CDR3 amino acid clonotypes. COPE and FqMerger were used to merge the filtered high-quality paired reads into contigs. BLAST was used to align contigs to IMGT TRBV, TRBD and TRBJ reference genes, with CDR3 defined following IMGT. Any clonotype with a frequency above 0.1% was classified as a highly expanded clone. Shannon entropy served as the measure of repertoire diversity, while the Gini coefficient captured V-J evenness. Clonotypes shared by more than one individual were considered public. Clones were called with MiXCR by TCRdb after fastp trimmed the public reads at Q25, and only in-frame beta chains were retained. Each CDR3 protein appears once, grouped with its most common genes and DNA. TCRdb, rather than the study authors, made the V and J calls. Across this sample there are 350,000 to 450,000 distinct CDR3 sequences, with around 20% seen only once. Of the sample, over 11% falls within the top ten clones.

Notes on this clonotype: The specificity of this receptor is unknown. No much larger clone is present one base from it, and per-base qualities are unavailable.

Explained via the paper, the time point label denotes: persistent/refractory GD, antithyroid drugs over 5 years with positive TRAb. RNA was extracted from PBMCs in TRIzol for both TCR sequencing and RNA sequencing. The diagnosis of Graves' disease followed American Thyroid Association guidelines. The patients came from an endocrinology department in Xi'an, China. Each patient gave approximately 10 milliliters of peripheral blood, collected in an EDTA anticoagulant tube. Ficoll Paque Plus density gradient separation was used to isolate PBMCs, and no further T cell sorting was performed. An Agilent 2100 Bioanalyzer and agarose gel were used to assess RNA quality, and a NanoDrop 2000 was used to measure RNA concentration. Results and caveats for the whole study, not just this receptor: Peripheral blood alone was examined, since thyroid tissue, which constituted the primary lesion, could not be accessed. Persistent Graves' disease patients showed lower TCR Shannon entropy and fewer highly expanded clones than newly diagnosed patients, suggesting clonal expansion. Preferential use of TRBV28, TRBJ1-2 and TRBJ2-5 was observed in persistent disease, whereas TRBV20-1 and TRBJ2-1 were favored in newly diagnosed disease. Sequencing and analysis were limited to the TCR beta chain. Patients with persistent disease shared more public clonotypes (under 3,000) than newly diagnosed patients did (966). The small sample size was acknowledged by the authors as a limitation that may reduce accuracy.

The chain is assembled from TRBV28 and TRBJ2-1; no confident D gene assignment can be made. The specimen was peripheral blood mononuclear cells (PBMCs), collected when the disease was refractory, from a patient treated with antithyroid drugs. This TCR was sampled from a female donor with Graves disease. The DNA sequence follows: TGTGCCAGCAGTGGTTCTAATAATGAGCAGTTCTTC. Translated, this gives CASSGSNNEQFF.